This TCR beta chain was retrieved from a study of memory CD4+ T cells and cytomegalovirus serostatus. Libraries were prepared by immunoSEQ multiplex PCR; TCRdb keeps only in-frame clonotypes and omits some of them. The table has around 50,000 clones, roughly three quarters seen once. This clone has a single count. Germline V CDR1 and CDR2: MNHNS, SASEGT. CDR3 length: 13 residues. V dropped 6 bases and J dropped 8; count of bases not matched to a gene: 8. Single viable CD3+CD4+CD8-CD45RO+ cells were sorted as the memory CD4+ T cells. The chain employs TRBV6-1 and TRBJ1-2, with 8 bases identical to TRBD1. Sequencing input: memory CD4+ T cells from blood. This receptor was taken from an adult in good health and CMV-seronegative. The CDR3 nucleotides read TGTGCCAGCAGAAACCCAGGGGGCGAGGGCTACACCTTC. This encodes CASRNPGGEGYTF.